A selection of T cell receptor beta chains follows, all from one sample in a study of shared clonotypes between healthy human individuals. Assay: immunoSEQ multiplex PCR; the TCRdb copy retains only in-frame clones and omits some. The data show roughly 490,000 clones, around 80% seen once. The material sequenced was PBMCs. Source of these receptors: a woman in her 40s in good health. Some clones in this sample may be carry-over from other donors' samples. CDR3s include the opening cysteine and the closing phenylalanine or tryptophan. The order of the fields is clone size, V gene, J gene, D gene, CDR3 length, CDR3 protein, CDR3 DNA. A D gene is named only where the DNA matches it firmly. Clone sizes are given selectively: once, few, many, or a class where the clone is expanded.

>NA|TRBV18|TRBJ2-7|TRBD2|14
CASSPAGGPYEQYF
TGTGCCAGCTCACCAGCGGGAGGCCCCTACGAGCAGTACTTC
>NA|TRBV9|TRBJ2-5|TRBD1|14
CASSATGVTETQYF
TGTGCCAGCAGCGCCACAGGGGTTACAGAGACCCAGTACTTC
>NA|TRBV5-1|TRBJ2-2|TRBD1|15
CASSKRQGLDRELFF
TGCGCCAGCAGCAAAAGACAGGGGTTAGACCGGGAGCTGTTTTTT
>once|TRBV10-2|TRBJ2-1|TRBD2|15
CASSEQREVGNEQFF
TGCGCCAGCAGTGAGCAGCGGGAGGTTGGGAATGAGCAGTTCTTC
>NA|TRBV29-1|TRBJ1-1|NA|13
CSVRGTENTEAFF
TGCAGCGTTAGAGGGACGGAGAACACTGAAGCTTTCTTT
>few|TRBV4-2|TRBJ1-4|NA|14
CASSRPAPNEKLFF
TGTGCCAGCAGCAGACCCGCTCCTAATGAAAAACTGTTTTTT
>NA|TRBV7-8|TRBJ2-7|TRBD2|14
CASSRTSGNHEQYF
TGTGCCAGCAGCCGGACTAGCGGGAACCACGAGCAGTACTTC
>NA|TRBV11-2|TRBJ1-1|TRBD1|14
CASSFWDRGTEAFF
TGTGCCAGCAGCTTTTGGGACAGGGGCACTGAAGCTTTCTTT
>NA|TRBV7-2|TRBJ2-1|TRBD2|16
CASSLESSGRRNEQFF
TGTGCCAGCAGCTTAGAGTCTAGCGGGAGAAGGAATGAGCAGTTCTTC
>once|TRBV27|TRBJ2-1|NA|15
CASSLVGGPYNEQFF
TGTGCCAGCAGTTTAGTTGGCGGGCCGTACAATGAGCAGTTCTTC
>NA|TRBV19|TRBJ1-4|TRBD1|17
CASQLAGTGTGNEKLFF
TGTGCCAGTCAGCTCGCAGGAACCGGGACAGGGAATGAAAAACTGTTTTTT
>few|TRBV30|TRBJ2-7|TRBD2|15
CAWSLGLAGTYEQYF
TGTGCCTGGAGCCTCGGACTAGCCGGGACCTACGAGCAGTACTTC
>NA|TRBV28|TRBJ1-5|NA|13
CASGPGADQPQHF
TGTGCCAGCGGGCCTGGAGCCGATCAGCCCCAGCATTTT
>NA|TRBV5-1|TRBJ2-1|NA|15
CASSLASGSYNEQFF
TGCGCCAGCAGCTTGGCCTCAGGCTCCTACAATGAGCAGTTCTTC
>few|TRBV28|TRBJ2-1|TRBD2|15
CASSPRTSGGNEQFF
TGTGCCAGCAGTCCGCGGACTAGCGGAGGCAATGAGCAGTTCTTC
>NA|TRBV29-1|TRBJ1-1|TRBD1|13
CSVMGNRGTEAFF
TGCAGCGTTATGGGGAACAGGGGGACTGAAGCTTTCTTT
>NA|TRBV6-1|TRBJ1-1|NA|15
CASSDEGTMNTEAFF
TGTGCCAGCAGTGATGAGGGAACCATGAACACTGAAGCTTTCTTT
>NA|TRBV5-4|TRBJ2-1|TRBD2|17
CASSLGLAGGSYNEQFF
TGTGCCAGCAGCTTGGGACTAGCGGGAGGGTCCTACAATGAGCAGTTCTTC
>few|TRBV2|TRBJ1-2|NA|12
CASSVDSGGYTF
TGTGCCAGCAGTGTCGACAGCGGTGGCTACACCTTC
>NA|TRBV5-4|TRBJ2-5|TRBD1|14
CASSWTGPQETQYF
TGTGCCAGCAGCTGGACAGGGCCCCAAGAGACCCAGTACTTC
>NA|TRBV5-1|TRBJ1-4|NA|13
CASGGGTNEKLFF
TGCGCCAGCGGGGGAGGGACTAATGAAAAACTGTTTTTT
>once|TRBV18|TRBJ1-5|TRBD1|14
CASSSDRGGQPQHF
TGTGCCAGCTCATCGGACAGGGGAGGCCAGCCCCAGCATTTT
>NA|TRBV28|TRBJ1-1|NA|12
CATLHRTPEAFF
TGTGCCACCCTACACCGGACACCTGAAGCTTTCTTT
>NA|TRBV28|TRBJ1-4|NA|14
CASSLSWGGEKLFF
TGTGCCAGCAGTTTATCGTGGGGGGGTGAAAAACTGTTTTTT
>few|TRBV5-1|TRBJ2-7|NA|13
CASGLDSFYEQYF
TGCGCCAGCGGCCTAGACAGCTTTTACGAGCAGTACTTC
>many|TRBV12-5|TRBJ1-1|NA|14
CASASPSPGTEAFF
TGTGCTAGTGCCAGTCCTTCACCGGGAACTGAAGCTTTCTTT
>NA|TRBV2|TRBJ1-2|NA|12
CASSIMGRGYTF
TGTGCCAGCAGTATCATGGGACGCGGCTACACCTTC
>NA|TRBV15|TRBJ2-3|NA|15
CATSRETGPSDTQYF
TGTGCCACCAGCAGAGAAACAGGCCCATCGGATACGCAGTATTTT